Below are 18 T cell receptor beta chains sequenced from a single sample in a study of cytomegalovirus exposure and HLA in healthy donors. Use of 60 Vbeta and 13 Jbeta primers characterized the PCR. The protocol was immunoSEQ multiplex PCR, while the TCRdb copy is restricted to in-frame clones and leaves out a portion. The sample consists of approximately 75,000 clones, over 50% of them appearing once. Sequencing input: PBMCs. All receptors derive from a man between 40 and 49 years old in good health and CMV-seropositive.

The CDR3 sequence is CASSLGPGEGYEQYF. DNA for the CDR3: TGTGCCAGCAGCTTAGGCCCTGGGGAGGGCTACGAGCAGTACTTC. The chain carries TRBV7-3 and TRBJ2-7; TRBD2 agrees at 7 bases. Germline CDR1 reads SGHTA; CDR2 reads FQGTGA. This CDR3 comprises 15 residues. Trimming cost V 2 bases and J 3 bases; bases outside gene matches: 7.

The genes are TRBV7-9 and TRBJ1-2; 8 bases map to TRBD1. CDR3 length: 13 residues. V lost 2 bases, J lost 7 bases, and 3 bases stayed unmatched. Germline-derived CDR1 and CDR2 are SEHNR and FQNEAQ (reference sequence). The CDR3 DNA reads TGTGCCAGCAGCTTACAGGGGGCGCGTGGCTACACCTTC. Translated: CASSLQGARGYTF.

This clone has only one observation. The chain uses TRBV7-2 and TRBJ1-5; D gene uncertain. The V gene lost 2 bases and the J gene lost 7 bases, with 15 bases spanning the gap. The length of the CDR3 is 15 residues. CDR1 and CDR2 from the germline V gene are SGHTA and FQGNSA. The CDR3 protein is CASSLLEGLGQPQHF. The CDR3 coding sequence is TGTGCCAGCAGCTTATTGGAGGGCCTGGGACAGCCCCAGCATTTT.

The J gene is TRBJ2-1, the V gene TRBV6-5; 7 bases are shared with TRBD2. The V gene end was trimmed by 1 base and the J gene end by 4 bases; junction bases not matched to a gene: 4. Germline CDR1 and CDR2: MNHEY and SVGAGI. CDR3 length: 15 residues. CDR3 amino acids: CASSYFASGYNEQFF. The CDR3 DNA reads TGTGCCAGCAGTTACTTCGCTAGCGGATACAATGAGCAGTTCTTC.

The genes are TRBV9 and TRBJ1-5; TRBD1 agrees at 9 bases. From germline, CDR1 is SGDLS and CDR2 YYNGEE. V was pared by 0 bases and J by 7 bases, with 2 bases of the junction left unmatched. There are 14 residues in the CDR3. The CDR3 DNA reads TGTGCCAGCAGCGTAGAGGGGACAGGGCAGCCCCAGCATTTT. Translation: CASSVEGTGQPQHF.

The chain links TRBV2 to TRBJ2-3; 10 positions agree with TRBD2. With V trimmed by 8 bases and J by 4 bases, 6 bases remained unmatched. The CDR3 is 14 residues long. Germline CDR1 SNHLY, CDR2 FYNNEI. The CDR3 DNA reads as TGTGCCAGCCTTAGCAGCGGGGGGGCAGATACGCAGTATTTT. Its translation: CASLSSGGADTQYF.

The chain is built from TRBV2 and TRBJ1-6; 7 nucleotides agree with TRBD1. This CDR3 comprises 18 residues. Germline V gives CDR1 SNHLY, CDR2 FYNNEI. The trim removed 2 bases at V and 6 bases at J, leaving 13 bases unmatched. Written as DNA, the CDR3 is TGTGCCAGCAGTGAACCGGGGACAGTAGAAGGAGTTAATTCACCCCTCCACTTT. It codes for CASSEPGTVEGVNSPLHF.

The V and J genes are TRBV30 and TRBJ2-7, with 8 bases aligning to TRBD1. The junction had 9 bases not matched to a gene; V was cut back by 3 bases and J by 5 bases. Looked up from germline, CDR1 is GTSNPN and CDR2 is SVGIG (reference sequence). CDR3 size: 14 residues. The CDR3 protein is CAWSLGQGIHEQYF. As DNA, the CDR3 is TGTGCCTGGAGCCTCGGACAGGGAATCCACGAGCAGTACTTC.

The chain joins TRBV5-1 to TRBJ2-7; perhaps TRBD1 as D (5 bases). Trimming took off 1 base at V and 4 bases at J, with 12 bases between the two ends. Germline V CDR1 and CDR2: SGHRS, YFSETQ. This CDR3 has 14 residues. Here the CDR3 DNA reads TGCGCCAGCAGCTTGCAGGGATCGTGGTACGAGCAGTACTTC. It yields the protein CASSLQGSWYEQYF.

The rearrangement uses TRBV5-1 and TRBJ1-1; the D gene is possibly TRBD1 (6 bases). CDR3 length: 15 residues. V lost 0 bases and J lost 4, with 13 bases in between. Germline V gives CDR1 SGHRS, CDR2 YFSETQ. CDR3 residues: CASSLGAPGATEAFF. CDR3 DNA: TGCGCCAGCAGCTTGGGGGCCCCAGGGGCCACTGAAGCTTTCTTT.

V is TRBV13 and J is TRBJ2-5; TRBD1 might be the D (6 bases). The CDR3 is 14 amino acids. V was cut by 8 bases and J by 5 bases, with 18 bases left in between. Germline loops: CDR1 PRHDT, CDR2 FYEKMQ (reference sequence). CDR3 sequence reads: CASCRYRDEETQYF. The CDR3 DNA is TGTGCCAGCTGCCGCTACAGGGATGAGGAGACCCAGTACTTC.

The rearrangement joins TRBV25-1 to TRBJ2-5, with a tentative D call TRBD1 (6 bases). The CDR3 has 16 amino acids. V was clipped by 0 bases and J by 2 bases, with 13 bases between them. Germline loops: CDR1 MGHDK, CDR2 SYGVNS. Written as DNA, the CDR3 is TGTGCCAGCAGTGAATACAGGGGAAGGGTACAAGAGACCCAGTACTTC. Residues: CASSEYRGRVQETQYF.

This rearrangement joins TRBV30 to TRBJ2-3; 14 bases align to TRBD2. This CDR3 is built from 14 residues. Germline CDR1 GTSNPN, CDR2 SVGIG (reference sequence). The trim removed 4 bases at V and 4 bases at J, leaving 1 base unmatched. CDR3 nucleotides: TGTGCCTGGACGACTAGCGGGGGGGCAGATACGCAGTATTTT. Protein product: CAWTTSGGADTQYF.

The chain uses TRBV2 and TRBJ1-1; D ambiguous. The ends were cut back, 8 bases at V and 11 bases at J, with 18 bases in the middle. Germline CDR1 is SNHLY and CDR2 is FYNNEI. The CDR3 spans 12 residues. CDR3 nucleotide sequence: TGTGCCAGCGGACTTAACCGCGTAGAGGCTTTCTTT. It specifies CASGLNRVEAFF.

The chain links TRBV9 to TRBJ2-7; the match to TRBD2 covers 10 bases. The CDR3 extends over 15 amino acids. CDR1 and CDR2 from the germline V gene are SGDLS and YYNGEE. Trimming removed 3 bases from V and 0 bases from J; junction bases left unmatched: 3. The CDR3 sequence: CASSASGGSSYEQYF. The CDR3 DNA is TGTGCCAGCAGCGCTAGCGGGGGAAGCTCCTACGAGCAGTACTTC.

The chain is built from TRBV18 and TRBJ2-2; 12 positions agree with TRBD2. The CDR3 consists of 17 residues. From germline, CDR1 is KGHSH and CDR2 LQKENI. The trim removed 6 bases at V and 5 bases at J, leaving 10 bases unmatched. Here the CDR3 reads CASSSPSGGASTGELFF. In nucleotides, the CDR3 is TGTGCCAGCTCCTCCCCTAGCGGGGGGGCGTCTACCGGGGAGCTGTTTTTT.

This rearrangement joins TRBV7-9 to TRBJ2-5, with a weak D call TRBD1 (6 bases). The J call could be wrong; TRBJ2-7 is a better fit for the DNA end. The CDR3 runs 13 residues. The germline V gene encodes CDR1 SEHNR and CDR2 FQNEAQ (reference sequence). As DNA, the CDR3 is TGTGCCAGCAGCTTAGGGTCAGGGGACGAGCAGTACTTC. It specifies CASSLGSGDEQYF.

V gene TRBV5-4 combines with J gene TRBJ2-7; D unresolved. V lost 4 bases, J lost 4 bases, and 18 bases lay in between. Germline V gene sequence: CDR1 SGHNT, CDR2 YYREEE (reference sequence). CDR3 length: 15 amino acids. For the CDR3, the DNA is TGTGCCAGCAGCGTGCGGAGCCCCCCCCTTTACGAGCAGTACTTC. Translation: CASSVRSPPLYEQYF.